This T cell receptor (beta chain) emerged from a study of T cell responses to AZD1222 COVID-19 vaccine. In regard to this clone: The antigen is not known.

Sequencing used immunoSEQ multiplex PCR; TCRdb keeps in-frame clones, though not all of them. The sample holds around 100,000 clones; less than 95% are singletons and the top ten take approximately 1.2%. Study observations and caveats: Within unmutated variant regions lay the reported targets of nearly half of spike-specific TCRs. Among those given AZD1222, only five to seven were seropositive at baseline. Spike-specific TCR breadth and depth grew following two AZD1222 doses.

Trimming stripped 2 bases from V and 7 bases from J, with 13 bases between. Germline CDR1 SGHTS, CDR2 YDEGEE. The length of the CDR3 is 14 residues. The chain uses TRBV5-8 and TRBJ2-1, with D possibly matching TRBD2 (5 bases). The source was peripheral blood, collected on day 0 of AZD1222 vaccination. The clonotype comes from an adult in good health. As DNA, the CDR3 is TGTGCCAGCAGCTTTACGGGATTTTCGAATGAGCAGTTCTTC. Amino acids: CASSFTGFSNEQFF.